The clone carrying this T cell receptor beta chain was seen many times. To make TCR beta libraries, researchers used iRepertoire HTBI primers and Arm-PCR of CDR3 regions. TCRdb recomputed calls from the multiplex PCR reads with MiXCR, one row per CDR3 protein. This sample yields some 420,000 distinct CDR3 sequences, of which about 20% are seen a single time; about an eighth belongs to the top ten. These data originate in a study of regulatory T cells in long-lasting Graves disease. Time point reported: persistent/refractory GD, antithyroid drugs over 5 years with positive TRAb. Scientists built the TCR library using RNA that was extracted from PBMCs. The patients were enrolled through endocrinology in Xi'an, China. CDR1 and CDR2 from the germline V gene are SGHTA and FQGNSA. V dropped 11 bases and J dropped 0; count of bases not matched to a gene: 9. The CDR3 consists of 16 residues.

The chain combines TRBV7-2 with TRBJ2-6; 8 bases are a match to TRBD2. This receptor was taken from a female donor with Graves disease. Sequences were derived from peripheral blood mononuclear cells (PBMCs), sampled when the disease was refractory, from a patient treated with antithyroid drugs. The CDR3 DNA sequence: TGTGCCTCCACCCGGGAGGGTTCCTCTGGGGCCAACGTCCTGACTTTC. Translating gives CASTREGSSGANVLTF.